These 15 T cell receptor beta chains originate from one sample sequenced in a study of T cells in Graves' hyperthyroidism and ophthalmopathy. Amplified TCR beta CDR3 regions came from RNA transcripts. In the first-round RT-PCR of the TCR CDR3, the HTBI primer set was used. Using its own MiXCR run on the multiplex PCR reads, TCRdb lists one record per CDR3 protein. This sample carries hundreds of thousands of distinct CDR3 sequences, 12% to 15% of them seen once, and the ten largest clones take 34%. What was sequenced was blood. These receptors came from a middle-aged woman with Graves' ophthalmopathy.

The J gene is TRBJ1-2, the V gene TRBV30; TRBD1 is a possible D gene (6 bases). The CDR3 is 14 amino acids. V shed 3 bases and J shed 2 bases, with 13 bases lying between them. The germline gives CDR1 GTSNPN, CDR2 SVGIG (reference sequence). CDR3 in DNA: TGTGCCTGGAGCGCGGGGGCGCCGAACTATGGCTACACCTTC. Amino acid sequence: CAWSAGAPNYGYTF.

A few counts support this clonotype. The chain employs TRBV20-1 and TRBJ2-5, with TRBD2 as a possible D gene (6 bases). Between the trimmed V and J ends, which lost 3 bases and 0 bases, there was a span of 14 bases. The germline V gene encodes CDR1 DFQATT and CDR2 SNEGSKA (reference sequence). CDR3 size: 15 residues. As DNA, the CDR3 is TGCAGTGCTAGCAACAACCGGGGGAACCAAGAGACCCAGTACTTC. Translation: CSASNNRGNQETQYF.

This clonotype has a handful of counts. The chain recombines TRBV2 with TRBJ1-2, with D perhaps TRBD1 (5 bases). Germline V CDR1 and CDR2: SNHLY, FYNNEI. The CDR3 is 13 amino acids. The V gene lost 7 bases and the J gene lost 8 bases, with 17 bases spanning the gap. In DNA form, the CDR3 reads TGTGCCAGCACCGGGGGGGGGAATAAAGGCTACACCTTC. It codes for CASTGGGNKGYTF.

The rearrangement links TRBV11-2 to TRBJ2-7; 7 positions agree with TRBD2. This CDR3 contains 16 residues. V was pared by 1 base and J by 4 bases, with 10 bases of the junction left unmatched. Germline V CDR1 and CDR2: SGHAT, FQNNGV. CDR3 amino acids: CASSLVGSSGAYEQYF. CDR3 bases: TGTGCCAGCAGCTTAGTTGGTTCTAGCGGAGCTTACGAGCAGTACTTC.

Ten or more counts support this clonotype. The chain employs TRBV20-1 and TRBJ1-2; 8 bases are a match to TRBD1. V shed 3 bases, J shed 6 bases, and the junction held 12 bases outside the gene matches. There are 15 residues in the CDR3. Germline V gene sequence: CDR1 DFQATT, CDR2 SNEGSKA (reference sequence). In nucleotides, the CDR3 is TGCAGTGCTAGTCCCCCGGGCAGGGGGCAACATGGCTACACCTTC. Protein sequence: CSASPPGRGQHGYTF.

At least ten counts were recorded for this clonotype. This chain uses TRBV27 with TRBJ1-2, with D tentatively TRBD1 (6 bases). In germline, CDR1 is MNHEY, CDR2 SMNVEV (reference sequence). The CDR3 length is 15 residues. V shed 7 bases and J shed 4 bases, with 19 bases lying between them. CDR3 DNA sequence: TGTGCCAGCACTCCATTCGGGGGCGCGGGCTATGGCTACACCTTC. Translating gives CASTPFGGAGYGYTF.

In this sample, this clonotype turned up many times. The rearrangement joins TRBV7-8 to TRBJ1-6; the D gene is possibly TRBD1 (5 bases). V lost 2 bases and J 7 bases, leaving 9 bases between the germline ends. Germline V gene data show CDR1 as SGHVS and CDR2 as FQNEAQ. The CDR3 has 14 residues. CDR3 in amino acids: CASSLWDGNSPLHF. Here the CDR3 DNA reads TGTGCCAGCAGCTTATGGGACGGCAATTCACCCCTCCACTTT.

About this clonotype: A much larger clone lies a single base off, so this may be a read error. The chain has TRBV12-3 or TRBV12-4 and TRBJ2-3; the D call may be TRBD1 or TRBD2 (7 bases each). The V gene lost 5 bases and the J gene lost 6 bases, with 15 bases spanning the gap. This CDR3 is built from 14 residues. The CDR3 DNA is TGTGCCAGCAGTCAGGGACAGACTAGCGATACGCAGTATTTT. Protein sequence: CASSQGQTSDTQYF.

Only a few counts were recorded for this clonotype. The genes are TRBV28 and TRBJ1-2; 7 positions agree with TRBD1. The V and J ends lost 4 bases and 3 bases, in that order; junction bases with no gene match: 14. CDR3 size: 17 residues. CDR1 is MDHEN and CDR2 is SYDVKM in the germline V gene. CDR3 sequence (DNA): TGTGCCAGCAGTTACGGGACAGAGAGTTTTTGGGACTATGGCTACACCTTC. Translating gives CASSYGTESFWDYGYTF.

This clonotype has just a few counts. This chain uses TRBV11-2 with TRBJ2-2; no clear D gene. The germline V and J ends were trimmed by 0 bases and 2 bases, with 13 bases remaining between them. The CDR3 has 17 amino acids. Per germline, CDR1 SGHAT and CDR2 FQNNGV. CDR3 residues: CASSLDRETLNTGELFF. CDR3 DNA sequence: TGTGCCAGCAGCTTAGATCGCGAGACTCTAAACACCGGGGAGCTGTTTTTT.

V is TRBV24-1 and J is TRBJ2-1; no firm D call. Germline CDR1 reads KGHDR; CDR2 reads SFDVKD. The V end lost 3 bases, the J end lost 2 bases, and 13 bases lay between the germline ends. This CDR3 comprises 16 residues. The CDR3 reads CATSDALVRAYNEQFF. CDR3 DNA: TGTGCCACCAGTGATGCTCTGGTCCGCGCCTACAATGAGCAGTTCTTC.

Ten or more counts support this clonotype. The chain recombines TRBV11-3 with TRBJ1-5; D call uncertain. Germline CDR1 and CDR2: SGHNT and YENEEA. CDR3 length equals 14 residues. V shed 0 bases and J shed 7 bases, with 10 bases lying between them. This CDR3 is CASSLEWGVQPQHF. The CDR3 DNA is TGTGCCAGCAGCTTAGAATGGGGTGTACAGCCCCAGCATTTT.

In regard to this clonotype: The junction and the germline gene differ at one end; a read error may be behind it. The CDR3 nucleotides read TGTGACAGCCTCCCGGGGGACGGTGCTACCTATGGCTACACCTTC. Protein: CDSLPGDGATYGYTF. The rearrangement links TRBV25-1 to TRBJ1-2; maybe TRBD1 (5 bases). This CDR3 is 15 amino acids long. Germline CDR1 reads MGHDK; CDR2 reads SYGVNS.

This clonotype was seen ten or more times. The V call is TRBV27, the J call TRBJ2-1; D might be TRBD1 (5 bases). The CDR3 runs to 14 residues. Trimming took 2 bases from V and 6 from J, leaving 11 bases between them. From germline, CDR1 is MNHEY and CDR2 SMNVEV (reference sequence). CDR3 amino acids: CASSLLDISNEQFF. CDR3 DNA: TGTGCCAGCAGTTTACTGGACATTTCCAATGAGCAGTTCTTC.

This clonotype came up a few times. The chain uses TRBV7-8 and TRBJ2-2; no clear D gene. Trimming pared 4 bases from V and 8 bases from J, leaving 17 bases between. This CDR3 is 15 amino acids long. Looked up from germline, CDR1 is SGHVS and CDR2 is FQNEAQ. The CDR3 DNA reads TGTGCCAGCAGCTGGGGTTCTCAGCAAACTGGGGAGCTGTTTTTT. This translates into CASSWGSQQTGELFF. Based on the CDR3 plus reference TRBV7-8 and TRBJ2-2, the full variable domain is GAGVSQSPRYKVAKRGQDVALRCDPISGHVSLFWYQQALGQGPEFLTYFQNEAQLDKSGLPSDRFFAERPEGSVSTLKIQRTQQEDSAVYLCASSWGSQQTGELFFGEGSRLTVL.